Many counts were recorded for the clone carrying this T cell receptor beta chain. The antigen is unknown. The sample is drawn from a study of CD8 T cells in ankylosing spondylitis. Study-wide results and caveats: Prior work had noted some motif variants in reactive arthritis blood and synovial fluid. What appeared characteristic of ankylosing spondylitis blood was a TCR beta motif of fewer than ten highly homologous variants.

After removal of 0 bases from V and 2 bases from J, the junction contained 7 bases not matched to a gene. Germline CDR1 MDHEN, CDR2 SYDVKM. The CDR3 contains 18 residues. TCRdb reprocessed the 5' RACE reads via MiXCR and lists one record per CDR3 protein. The data hold approximately 500,000 distinct CDR3 sequences, with about 13% observed a single time. J is TRBJ2-3 and V is TRBV28, with 11 bases matching TRBD2. The sequence came from a male donor with ankylosing spondylitis. The specimen was blood, either unsorted or a sorted T cell fraction (not recorded which). CDR3 amino acids: CASSLWSTSGSSTDTQYF. CDR3 nucleotide sequence: TGTGCCAGCAGTTTATGGTCCACTAGCGGGAGTTCCACAGATACGCAGTATTTT.